One sample yielded the 29 T cell receptor beta chains listed below, sequenced in a study of early T cells in non-severe SARS-CoV-2 infection. TCRdb re-analysed the 5' RACE reads in MiXCR, keeping a single row per CDR3 protein. The data show about 81,000 distinct CDR3 sequences, around 6% seen once. The sequencing input was whole blood. The receptors were sampled from an adult who was a healthcare worker with PCR-confirmed SARS-CoV-2 infection or an uninfected control (not recorded which).

The DNA for the CDR3 is TGTGCCAGCAGTCACAGGGGTAATCAGCCCCAGCATTTT. Amino acid sequence: CASSHRGNQPQHF. The chain joins TRBV12-3 or TRBV12-4 to TRBJ1-5, with 7 bases that match TRBD1. The V segment lost 5 bases and the J segment 4 bases; nucleotides outside the gene matches: 2. The CDR3 extends over 13 amino acids.

The chain joins TRBV10-2 to TRBJ1-1; TRBD1 matches at 9 bases. CDR1 WSHSY and CDR2 SAAADI come from the germline V gene. The CDR3 has 14 amino acids. J gave up 4 bases and V 5 bases, and 5 bases lay outside the gene matches. The CDR3 region has the DNA TGCGCCAGCAGTTCGGACAGGGGTGTCACTGAAGCTTTCTTT. Its translation: CASSSDRGVTEAFF.

The V call is TRBV7-2, the J call TRBJ2-7; 10 bases fit TRBD1. The CDR3 has 15 residues. Germline CDR1 and CDR2: SGHTA and FQGNSA. V lost 6 bases, J lost 6 bases, and 11 bases stayed unmatched. The CDR3 sequence is CASSPPGQGNLEQYF. The CDR3 region has the DNA TGTGCCAGCAGTCCACCGGGACAGGGGAATCTCGAGCAGTACTTC.

The rearrangement joins TRBV4-3 to TRBJ2-7; D gene unclear. CDR3 size: 14 residues. The germline V gene has CDR1 LGHNA and CDR2 YSLEER. V was pared by 0 bases and J by 5 bases, with 11 bases between. CDR3 residues: CASSQDLSVDEQYF. CDR3 in DNA: TGCGCCAGCAGCCAAGATCTGAGCGTCGACGAGCAGTACTTC.

The chain combines TRBV15 with TRBJ2-5; D ambiguous. This CDR3 contains 13 residues. V lost 5 bases and J lost 0, with 7 bases in between. From germline, CDR1 is LNHNV and CDR2 YYDKDF (reference sequence). The CDR3 nucleotides read TGTGCCACCAGCTCGGTGTACCAAGAGACCCAGTACTTC. This encodes CATSSVYQETQYF. The entire variable domain, with the rest obtained from reference TRBV15 and TRBJ2-5, is as follows: DAMVIQNPRYQVTQFGKPVTLSCSQTLNHNVMYWYQQKSSQAPKLLFHYYDKDFNNEADTPDNFQSRRPNTSFCFLDIRSPGLGDTAMYLCATSSVYQETQYFGPGTRLLVL.

This clonotype turned up a few times. The rearrangement links TRBV4-3 to TRBJ2-5; D is unclear. With 0 bases removed from V and 4 bases from J, the gap between germline ends came to 12 bases. CDR3 length: 15 amino acids. The germline V gene encodes CDR1 LGHNA and CDR2 YSLEER. CDR3 region: CASSQDLNSPETQYF. Here the CDR3 DNA reads TGCGCCAGCAGCCAAGATTTGAATTCCCCAGAGACCCAGTACTTC.

This clonotype counts as medium-sized. The chain combines TRBV25-1 with TRBJ1-2; D unclear. Germline CDR1 MGHDK, CDR2 SYGVNS. There are 13 residues in the CDR3. V dropped 7 bases and J dropped 6 bases, with 15 bases sitting between them. Written as DNA, the CDR3 is TGTGCCAGCACTCAGGCGTCTCAAGATGGCTACACCTTC. Its translation is CASTQASQDGYTF.

J is TRBJ2-5 and V is TRBV20-1; 15 bases line up with TRBD2. The V segment lost 5 bases and the J segment 1 base; nucleotides outside the gene matches: 2. This CDR3 is built from 15 residues. CDR1 and CDR2 from the germline V gene are DFQATT and SNEGSKA (reference sequence). As DNA, the CDR3 is TGCAGTGCTTGGACTAGCGGGAGGGCCCAAGAGACCCAGTACTTC. Translated, it gives CSAWTSGRAQETQYF.

This clonotype has just a few counts. This sequence joins TRBV11-2 and TRBJ1-1, with TRBD1 as a possible D gene (5 bases). Trimming shortened V by 5 bases and J by 7 bases, and 11 bases separated the two germline ends. This CDR3 region has 12 residues. In germline, CDR1 is SGHAT, CDR2 FQNNGV. The CDR3 coding sequence is TGTGCCAGCAGCCGATCAGGGATTGAAGCTTTCTTT. Translating gives CASSRSGIEAFF.

Within the sample, this clonotype is medium-sized (0.01 to 0.1%). The chain carries TRBV11-2 and TRBJ1-3; D uncertain. The V end lost 5 bases, the J end lost 0 bases, and 11 bases lay between the germline ends. The length of the CDR3 is 15 residues. Germline CDR1 reads SGHAT; CDR2 reads FQNNGV. The CDR3 DNA is TGTGCCAGCAGCCCAGATGTAGGCTCTGGAAACACCATATATTTT. Amino acid sequence: CASSPDVGSGNTIYF.

This rearrangement joins TRBV9 to TRBJ2-5; no firm D call. CDR3 length: 16 residues. Germline lookup yields CDR1 SGDLS and CDR2 YYNGEE. Trimming pared 0 bases from V and 0 bases from J, leaving 12 bases between. This CDR3 reads CASSVAVGLYQETQYF. In DNA, the CDR3 is TGTGCCAGCAGCGTAGCTGTGGGATTGTACCAAGAGACCCAGTACTTC.

This clonotype was detected only a few times. V usage is TRBV5-1 and J usage is TRBJ1-3; TRBD1 matches at 7 bases. Per germline, CDR1 SGHRS and CDR2 YFSETQ. J lost 0 bases, V lost 4 bases, and 10 bases had no gene match. The CDR3 is 17 amino acids. CDR3 coding DNA: TGCGCCAGCAGCCAGACGGGACAGCGAAGCTCTGGAAACACCATATATTTT. It translates to CASSQTGQRSSGNTIYF.

Many counts were recorded for this clonotype. This sequence joins TRBV29-1 and TRBJ2-1; TRBD1 agrees at 9 bases. The CDR3 runs to 14 residues. Per germline, CDR1 SQVTM and CDR2 ANQGSEA. V lost 7 bases and J lost 6; bases outside the gene matches: 10. The chain's CDR3 is CSASRDREINEQFF. The CDR3, as DNA: TGCAGCGCTTCCCGGGACAGGGAGATCAATGAGCAGTTCTTC.

This clonotype showed up many times. The V call is TRBV7-6, the J call TRBJ2-7; 10 bases line up with TRBD2. The CDR3 has 17 amino acids. Germline V gene sequence: CDR1 SGHVS, CDR2 FNYEAQ. Trimming removed 1 base from V and 4 bases from J; junction bases left unmatched: 10. The CDR3 bases are TGTGCCAGCAGCTTAGGGACAATAGCGGGAGGTGGTTACGAGCAGTACTTC. This gives the protein CASSLGTIAGGGYEQYF. The whole variable domain, remainder taken from reference TRBV7-6 and TRBJ2-7, is GAGVSQSPRYKVTKRGQDVALRCDPISGHVSLYWYRQALGQGPEFLTYFNYEAQQDKSGLPNDRFSAERPEGSISTLTIQRTEQRDSAMYRCASSLGTIAGGGYEQYFGPGTRLTVT.

This chain uses TRBV27 with TRBJ2-3, with 9 bases aligning to TRBD2. The CDR3 extends over 14 amino acids. Germline CDR1 and CDR2: MNHEY and SMNVEV (reference sequence). V lost 7 bases and J lost 4; bases outside the gene matches: 6. The CDR3 region has the DNA TGTGCCAGCAATGAAGCGGGAGGTTCAGATACGCAGTATTTT. Translation gives CASNEAGGSDTQYF.

This clonotype appeared many times. This chain uses TRBV24-1 with TRBJ2-7, with 9 bases lining up with TRBD1. CDR1 is KGHDR and CDR2 is SFDVKD in the germline V gene. V was clipped by 3 bases and J by 0 bases; unmatched bases: 5. CDR3 size: 16 residues. CDR3 loop: CATSDLWDRDSYEQYF. The CDR3 nucleotides read TGTGCCACCAGTGATCTGTGGGACAGGGACTCCTACGAGCAGTACTTC.

This clonotype was detected ten times or more. This sequence joins TRBV10-3 and TRBJ2-2; D is uncertain. CDR1 and CDR2 (germline): ENHRY, SYGVKD. This CDR3 is 14 amino acids long. The germline V and J ends were trimmed by 0 bases and 5 bases, with 7 bases remaining between them. DNA of the CDR3: TGTGCCATCAGTGAGTCGTCCTCGACCGGGGAGCTGTTTTTT. It is translated as CAISESSSTGELFF.

This sequence joins TRBV28 and TRBJ1-1, with 8 bases fitting TRBD1. The CDR3 is 17 amino acids. Germline V gene sequence: CDR1 MDHEN, CDR2 SYDVKM. J lost 3 bases, V lost 3 bases, and 12 bases had no gene match. CDR3 residues: CASSFITATGVDTEAFF. The CDR3 bases are TGTGCCAGCAGTTTCATTACTGCGACAGGGGTGGACACTGAAGCTTTCTTT. Based on the CDR3 plus reference TRBV28 and TRBJ1-1, the full variable domain is DVKVTQSSRYLVKRTGEKVFLECVQDMDHENMFWYRQDPGLGLRLIYFSYDVKMKEKGDIPEGYSVSREKKERFSLILESASTNQTSMYLCASSFITATGVDTEAFFGQGTRLTVV.

This clonotype was seen at least ten times. The chain couples TRBV5-4 to TRBJ1-2; tentative D call: TRBD1 (6 bases). CDR1 is SGHNT and CDR2 is YYREEE in the germline V gene (reference sequence). This CDR3 contains 16 residues. V was trimmed by 3 bases and J by 4 bases, leaving 19 bases between them. The CDR3: CASSSTSGVAVYGYTF. The CDR3, as DNA: TGTGCCAGCAGCTCGACGTCAGGGGTGGCGGTCTATGGCTACACCTTC.

By sample fraction, this clonotype is hyperexpanded. The chain has TRBV25-1 and TRBJ2-7; D unclear. From germline, CDR1 is MGHDK and CDR2 SYGVNS. This CDR3 has 14 residues. Trimming shortened V by 3 bases and J by 0 bases, and 9 bases separated the two germline ends. The CDR3 region is CASSDRSSSYEQYF. Written as DNA, the CDR3 is TGTGCCAGCAGTGATCGAAGCAGCTCCTACGAGCAGTACTTC.

This clonotype was seen a handful of times. CDR3 DNA sequence: TGTGCCAGCAGCCAAGATACGGGTGGGCAGTACTTC. It is translated as CASSQDTGGQYF. V and J are TRBV3-1 and TRBJ2-7; no firm D call. Trimming left V 0 bases short and J 9 bases short, with 9 bases between. The CDR3 spans 12 residues. Germline assignment: CDR1 LGHDT and CDR2 YNNKEL (reference sequence).

The gene calls are TRBV11-1 and TRBJ2-5; 7 nucleotides align to TRBD1. With V trimmed by 5 bases and J by 2 bases, 5 bases remained unmatched. The CDR3 extends over 14 amino acids. In germline, CDR1 is SGHAT, CDR2 FQDESV (reference sequence). CDR3: CASSGDREQETQYF. The CDR3 nucleotides read TGTGCCAGCAGCGGCGACAGGGAACAAGAGACCCAGTACTTC.

This clonotype was detected ten times or more. The chain has TRBV29-1 and TRBJ2-7; tentatively, D is TRBD2 (7 bases). The CDR3 consists of 15 residues. Trimming took off 2 bases at V and 6 bases at J, with 20 bases between the two ends. CDR1 and CDR2 from the germline V gene are SQVTM and ANQGSEA. The CDR3 spells CSVEYFEGGTGEQYF. The CDR3 DNA is TGCAGCGTTGAATATTTCGAGGGGGGGACCGGCGAGCAGTACTTC.

This clonotype was seen repeatedly, ten times or more. V is TRBV20-1 and J is TRBJ1-5; possibly TRBD1 for D (6 bases). V was trimmed by 3 bases and J by 6 bases, leaving 12 bases between them. CDR1 DFQATT and CDR2 SNEGSKA come from the germline V gene (reference sequence). The CDR3 sequence is 13 residues long. CDR3 amino acids: CSASGGAGQPQHF. The DNA for the CDR3 is TGCAGTGCTAGTGGGGGGGCAGGTCAGCCCCAGCATTTT.

This clonotype was seen only a few times. The chain combines TRBV5-5 with TRBJ1-6; 7 bases match TRBD1. The CDR3 consists of 13 residues. CDR1 is SGHKS, CDR2 YYEKEE, per germline (reference sequence). Trimming cost V 1 base and J 8 bases; bases outside gene matches: 0. CDR3 residues: CASSLTGDSPLHF. CDR3 DNA sequence: TGTGCCAGCAGCTTGACAGGGGATTCACCCCTCCACTTT.

The CDR3 DNA reads TGTGCCAGCAGTTCCCGCGGGGACATGAACACTGAAGCTTTCTTT. Encoded protein: CASSSRGDMNTEAFF. V gene TRBV6-2 or TRBV6-3 combines with J gene TRBJ1-1; the D gene is possibly TRBD1 (6 bases). The CDR3 runs to 15 residues. CDR1 and CDR2 (germline): MNHEY, SVGEGT. The V end lost 4 bases, the J end lost 0 bases, and 12 bases lay between the germline ends.

At least ten counts were recorded for this clonotype. The rearrangement uses TRBV20-1 and TRBJ1-6; TRBD1 aligns across 8 bases. J lost 11 bases, V lost 3 bases, and 12 bases had no gene match. Germline values: CDR1 DFQATT, CDR2 SNEGSKA (reference sequence). This CDR3 is 15 amino acids long. CDR3 residues: CSASPPTGDLTPLHF. Written as DNA, the CDR3 is TGCAGTGCTAGCCCGCCGACAGGGGATTTAACACCCCTCCACTTT.

This clonotype was seen many times. This chain uses TRBV5-5 with TRBJ2-7; 7 bases are a match to TRBD1. CDR1 SGHKS and CDR2 YYEKEE come from the germline V gene (reference sequence). With V trimmed by 2 bases and J by 1 base, 6 bases remained unmatched. The CDR3 loop spans 15 amino acids. CDR3 loop: CASSFRTGRSYEQYF. The CDR3 DNA is TGTGCCAGCAGCTTTCGGACAGGTCGTTCCTACGAGCAGTACTTC.

This clonotype was recorded at least ten times. This chain links TRBV12-3 or TRBV12-4 with TRBJ2-2; D gene uncertain. V lost 2 bases and J lost 3, with 4 bases in between. The CDR3 sequence is 13 residues long. This CDR3 is CASSLKYTGELFF. Here the CDR3 DNA reads TGTGCCAGCAGTTTAAAGTACACCGGGGAGCTGTTTTTT.